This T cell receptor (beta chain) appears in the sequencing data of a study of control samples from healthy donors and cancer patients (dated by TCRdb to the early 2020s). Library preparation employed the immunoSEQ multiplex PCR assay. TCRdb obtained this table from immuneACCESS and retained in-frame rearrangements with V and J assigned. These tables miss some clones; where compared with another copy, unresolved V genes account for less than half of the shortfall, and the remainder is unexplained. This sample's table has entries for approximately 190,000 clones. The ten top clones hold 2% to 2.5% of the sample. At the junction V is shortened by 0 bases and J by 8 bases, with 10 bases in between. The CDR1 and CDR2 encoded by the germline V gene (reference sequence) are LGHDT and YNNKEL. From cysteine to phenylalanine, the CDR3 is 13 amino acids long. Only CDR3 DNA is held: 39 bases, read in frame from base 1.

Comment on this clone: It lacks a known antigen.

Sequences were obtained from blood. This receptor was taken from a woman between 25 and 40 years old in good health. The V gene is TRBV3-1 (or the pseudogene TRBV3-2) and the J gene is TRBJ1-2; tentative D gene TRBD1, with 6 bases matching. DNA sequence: TGTGCCAGCAGCCAAGAGCAGGGGCGCGGCTACACCTTC. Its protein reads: CASSQEQGRGYTF.